These T cell receptor beta chains were read from a single sample in a study of T cell responses to AZD1222 COVID-19 vaccine. TCRdb keeps only in-frame clones here, not all; method: immunoSEQ multiplex PCR. The data show 63,000 or so clones, with about 85% seen just once and approximately 19% held by the top ten. Sequencing was performed on peripheral blood, taken on day 0 of AZD1222 vaccination. These receptors came from an adult in good health. The CDR3 runs from the conserved cysteine through the conserved F or W. Fields, in order: CDR3 DNA, CDR3 protein, V gene, clone size, J gene, D gene. The D gene is left open where the match is weak. Some rows have no size entry. The others give once, few or many, or a class for an expanded clone.

TGTGCCAGCAGTTTGCCATCCGGGAGTCAGCCCCAGCATTTT,CASSLPSGSQPQHF,TRBV28,.,TRBJ1-5,.
TGCGCCAGCAGTGAGTCGAGGGACAGGGAGGGCTACACCTTC,CASSESRDREGYTF,TRBV10-1,.,TRBJ1-2,TRBD1
TGTGCCACCAGCAGGGCGGGCCCTCAAGAGACCCAGTACTTC,CATSRAGPQETQYF,TRBV15,.,TRBJ2-5,.
TGTGCCATCAGTGTAGGAGCGGGGGACACAGATACGCAGTATTTT,CAISVGAGDTDTQYF,TRBV10-3,.,TRBJ2-3,TRBD2
TGTGCCAGCAGTGCTCGGGGGAGGGCTGAAGCTTTCTTT,CASSARGRAEAFF,TRBV2,.,TRBJ1-1,.
TGCGCCAGCAGCTCCAGGGGGCGCGTGAACACTGAAGCTTTCTTT,CASSSRGRVNTEAFF,TRBV5-1,once,TRBJ1-1,TRBD1
TGTGCCAGCAGCTTAGCGGCGGGGACCTACGAGCAGTACTTC,CASSLAAGTYEQYF,TRBV7-9,.,TRBJ2-7,.
TGTGCCAGCCGTTCAGGGTTAGGCACCGGGGAGCTGTTTTTT,CASRSGLGTGELFF,TRBV2,.,TRBJ2-2,.
TGTGCCAGCAGTTATACCGAGACAGGGGGGAACGAGCAGTACTTC,CASSYTETGGNEQYF,TRBV6-6,few,TRBJ2-7,TRBD1
TGTGCCAGCAGCTTGGGTTTTGGCGCACGTGCCGGGACCATATATTTT,CASSLGFGARAGTIYF,TRBV5-5,few,TRBJ1-3,.
TGTGCCAGCAGCTTACGGTTAGGGGGGGTGTACAATGAGCAGTTCTTC,CASSLRLGGVYNEQFF,TRBV11-2,.,TRBJ2-1,.
TGCGCCAGCAGCTTGGTGACTAGTCTGGGTACGCAGTATTTT,CASSLVTSLGTQYF,TRBV5-1,.,TRBJ2-3,.
TGCGCCAGCAGCTTCAATGAGCGGGGACCCTACGAGCAGTACTTC,CASSFNERGPYEQYF,TRBV4-1,.,TRBJ2-7,TRBD2
TGTGCCAGTAGTATGGTCAGGCCGGATTCACCCCTCCACTTT,CASSMVRPDSPLHF,TRBV19,once,TRBJ1-6,.
TGTGCCAGCTCACCATTCGGCGGGACAGGTGATCAGCCCCAGCATTTT,CASSPFGGTGDQPQHF,TRBV18,.,TRBJ1-5,TRBD1
TGTGCCAGCAGTGCAAACGGACAGGTTAGCAATCAGCCCCAGCATTTT,CASSANGQVSNQPQHF,TRBV6-1,.,TRBJ1-5,TRBD1
TGTGCCACCAGCACAGCAAGGCGCCGGGGCCTCGTTAACTATGGCTACACCTTC,CATSTARRRGLVNYGYTF,TRBV15,once,TRBJ1-2,.
TGTGCCATCAGTGAGTCTTGGACAGGGGACGAGCAACCGTATGGCTACACCTTC,CAISESWTGDEQPYGYTF,TRBV10-3,few,TRBJ1-2,TRBD1
TGTGCCAGCAGCCCCATAGACCGAATGAACTATGGCTACACCTTC,CASSPIDRMNYGYTF,TRBV9,.,TRBJ1-2,.
TGTGCCAGCAGTTACTCGGGACAGGGACACTACGAGCAGTACTTC,CASSYSGQGHYEQYF,TRBV6-5,.,TRBJ2-7,TRBD1